Below, 24 T cell receptor beta chains from the same sample are listed, as sequenced in a study of technical replicates of blood from several donors. Sequenced by immunoSEQ multiplex PCR; TCRdb stores in-frame clones only, minus some. The sample has 65,000 to 75,000 clones, approximately 83% seen once; the top ten hold 5%. Input material: PBMCs. The receptors come from a human donor in good health. Some clones in this sample may be carry-over from other donors' samples.

The chain has TRBV7-9 and TRBJ2-7; D gene uncertain. CDR1 SEHNR and CDR2 FQNEAQ come from the germline V gene (reference sequence). CDR3 length equals 13 residues. Trimming left V 6 bases short and J 3 bases short, with 12 bases between. The CDR3 DNA reads as TGTGCCAGCAGTTCCGCGACTGGCTACGAGCAGTACTTC. Translated: CASSSATGYEQYF.

This clone has just one count. The V call is TRBV29-1, the J call TRBJ2-7, with a weak D call TRBD2 (6 bases). Germline CDR1 and CDR2: SQVTM and ANQGSEA. The length of the CDR3 is 15 residues. Between the trimmed V and J ends, which lost 5 bases and 4 bases, there was a span of 21 bases. CDR3 DNA sequence: TGCAGCGTTTGGGATAGGGCGGGTGGGACTTACGAGCAGTACTTC. This sequence encodes CSVWDRAGGTYEQYF.

This clone was recorded once. This chain uses TRBV7-9 with TRBJ2-1, with 8 bases identical to TRBD2. CDR3 length: 14 amino acids. Trimming took 8 bases from V and 7 from J; bases not matched to a gene: 10. The V gene's germline CDR1 is SEHNR and CDR2 FQNEAQ (reference sequence). The CDR3: CASLGLVGLNEQFF. The DNA for the CDR3 is TGTGCCAGCTTGGGACTAGTTGGGCTTAATGAGCAGTTCTTC.

Points on this clone: Germline is not matched at one junction end, which may reflect a read error. The chain links TRBV2 to TRBJ2-3; TRBD2 matches 13 bases. CDR3 length: 16 residues. The germline V gene has CDR1 SNHLY and CDR2 FYNNEI. Here the CDR3 DNA reads TGTGCCAGCAGCGAAGGACTAGCGGGAGCCACAGATACGCAGTATTTT. This encodes CASSEGLAGATDTQYF.

The chain links TRBV23-1 to TRBJ1-4; D might be TRBD1 (6 bases). TRBV23-1 is classed as an ORF, of uncertain function. V lost 5 bases and J 7 bases, leaving 17 bases between the germline ends. The CDR3 has 15 amino acids. This CDR3 reads CASSYFRDIGEKLFF. DNA of the CDR3: TGCGCCAGCAGTTACTTTAGGGACATTGGTGAAAAACTGTTTTTT.

The genes are TRBV18 and TRBJ2-5; 9 bases map to TRBD1. In germline, CDR1 is KGHSH, CDR2 LQKENI. Trimming cost V 2 bases and J 5 bases; bases outside gene matches: 6. The CDR3 extends over 15 amino acids. CDR3 coding DNA: TGTGCCAGCTCACCAGCCGGGACAGGGACTGAGACCCAGTACTTC. Translated, it gives CASSPAGTGTETQYF.

The chain has TRBV5-4 and TRBJ2-5, with a tentative D call TRBD1 (5 bases). Germline CDR1 and CDR2: SGHNT and YYREEE (reference sequence). V shed 2 bases and J shed 1 base, with 9 bases lying between them. This CDR3 region has 14 residues. DNA for the CDR3: TGTGCCAGCAGCTTTAGGCAGGGCCAAGAGACCCAGTACTTC. Translating it yields CASSFRQGQETQYF.

V is TRBV9 and J is TRBJ2-5, with 9 bases lining up with TRBD2. This CDR3 has 13 residues. After removal of 4 bases from V and 5 bases from J, the junction contained 3 bases not matched to a gene. Germline V gene lookup returns CDR1 SGDLS and CDR2 YYNGEE. CDR3 DNA sequence: TGTGCCAGCAGCTCCGGACTAGCGGAGACCCAGTACTTC. The encoded protein is CASSSGLAETQYF. The whole variable domain, filled in from reference TRBV9 and TRBJ2-5, reads DSGVTQTPKHLITATGQRVTLRCSPRSGDLSVYWYQQSLDQGLQFLIQYYNGEERAKGNILERFSAQQFPDLHSELNLSSLELGDSALYFCASSSGLAETQYFGPGTRLLVL.

The V gene is TRBV5-6, the J gene TRBJ1-6, with D possibly matching TRBD1 (5 bases). The CDR3 is 13 amino acids. Germline V lookup: CDR1 SGHDT, CDR2 YYEEEE. V was shortened by 4 bases and J by 8 bases, with 10 bases between the two germline ends. The CDR3, as DNA: TGTGCCAGCAGCCAAACAGGAGATTCACCCCTCCACTTT. Residues: CASSQTGDSPLHF.

This clone came up once. V is TRBV2 and J is TRBJ1-1; 7 positions match TRBD1. CDR1 is SNHLY and CDR2 is FYNNEI in the germline V gene. The CDR3 consists of 14 residues. After removal of 10 bases from V and 4 bases from J, the junction contained 12 bases not matched to a gene. The CDR3 protein is CATFGPTGATEAFF. CDR3 in DNA: TGTGCCACCTTTGGACCTACAGGGGCCACTGAAGCTTTCTTT.

The chain combines TRBV10-2 with TRBJ2-1, with TRBD2 matching over 10 bases. The trim removed 6 bases at V and 9 bases at J, leaving 5 bases unmatched. Germline CDR1 and CDR2: WSHSY and SAAADI. The CDR3 has 13 amino acids. The CDR3, as DNA: TGCGCCAGCAGGGGGGGGACTAGCGCTGAGCAGTTCTTC. It encodes CASRGGTSAEQFF.

This clone was seen only a few times. The gene calls are TRBV7-3 and TRBJ2-3, with 12 bases fitting TRBD2. The CDR3 has 14 amino acids. J lost 7 bases, V lost 4 bases, and 3 bases had no gene match. Germline CDR1 is SGHTA and CDR2 is FQGTGA. In DNA form, the CDR3 reads TGTGCCAGCAGCTCGGGACTAGCGGGCAATACGCAGTATTTT. Translating gives CASSSGLAGNTQYF.

This chain connects TRBV4-3 to TRBJ2-5; D uncertain. The V end was cut by 0 bases, the J end by 3 bases, with 8 bases between. Per the germline V gene, CDR1 is LGHNA and CDR2 is YSLEER. This CDR3 comprises 14 residues. The CDR3 region is CASSQDIQKETQYF. In DNA, the CDR3 is TGCGCCAGCAGCCAAGATATCCAGAAAGAGACCCAGTACTTC.

The chain uses TRBV6-6 and TRBJ2-3; no clear D gene. The germline V gene encodes CDR1 MNHNY and CDR2 SVGAGI (reference sequence). The CDR3 consists of 13 residues. V was cut by 5 bases and J by 3 bases, with 9 bases left in between. The CDR3 is CASSLTETDTQYF. The CDR3, as DNA: TGTGCCAGCAGTCTCACGGAGACAGATACGCAGTATTTT.

The rearrangement uses TRBV5-1 and TRBJ1-5; 7 nucleotides agree with TRBD1. V shed 0 bases and J 4 bases; nucleotides not matched to a gene: 4. The length of the CDR3 is 15 residues. Germline CDR1 and CDR2: SGHRS and YFSETQ. The CDR3 loop is CASSLVPGGNQPQHF. The CDR3 region has the DNA TGCGCCAGCAGCTTGGTACCAGGGGGGAATCAGCCCCAGCATTTT. The full variable domain, rest sourced from reference TRBV5-1 and TRBJ1-5, is KAGVTQTPRYLIKTRGQQVTLSCSPISGHRSVSWYQQTPGQGLQFLFEYFSETQRNKGNFPGRFSGRQFSNSRSEMNVSTLELGDSALYLCASSLVPGGNQPQHFGDGTRLSIL.

This chain uses TRBV7-2 with TRBJ2-3; D perhaps matches TRBD1 (6 bases). From germline, CDR1 is SGHTA and CDR2 FQGNSA. The CDR3 extends over 14 amino acids. Between the trimmed V and J ends, which lost 6 bases and 0 bases, there was a span of 10 bases. DNA of the CDR3: TGTGCCAGCAGTGGGGGCGGAAGCACAGATACGCAGTATTTT. Translating gives CASSGGGSTDTQYF.

Ten or more counts support this clone. Other nucleotide sequences in the sample specify the same CDR3. The chain carries TRBV7-9 and TRBJ1-2; D uncertain. The germline V and J ends were trimmed by 2 bases and 4 bases, with 8 bases remaining between them. The CDR3 is 13 residues long. Germline V lookup: CDR1 SEHNR, CDR2 FQNEAQ (reference sequence). In DNA form, the CDR3 reads TGTGCCAGCAGCTTAACGGGAGGCTATGGCTACACCTTC. Its translation is CASSLTGGYGYTF.

The chain links TRBV2 to TRBJ2-2; unclear D gene. Deletions cut 6 bases from V and 0 bases from J, with 8 bases between. CDR1 and CDR2 from the germline V gene are SNHLY and FYNNEI. The CDR3 has 14 amino acids. The CDR3 DNA reads TGTGCCAGCAGGGCGCGGACGAACACCGGGGAGCTGTTTTTT. Its translation is CASRARTNTGELFF.

This clone showed up just a few times. CDR3 DNA sequence: TGTGCCAGCAGCCGCGGACAGGGAGGTAATTCACCCCTCCACTTT. It specifies CASSRGQGGNSPLHF. The chain has TRBV6-1 and TRBJ1-6, with 8 bases matching TRBD1. This CDR3 spans 15 amino acids. Germline V gives CDR1 MNHNS, CDR2 SASEGT. Unmatched junction bases numbered 7, after V lost 6 bases and J lost 6 bases.

This clone was seen more than once but under ten times. This chain connects TRBV14 to TRBJ2-1; 14 bases agree with TRBD2. CDR3 length: 16 amino acids. Unmatched junction bases numbered 7, after V lost 3 bases and J lost 9 bases. The germline V gene encodes CDR1 SGHDN and CDR2 FVKESK. The CDR3 is CASSHLGLAGDREQFF. CDR3 coding DNA: TGTGCCAGCAGCCACCTGGGACTAGCGGGAGACCGTGAGCAGTTCTTC.

The genes are TRBV14 and TRBJ2-7; D unresolved. Trimming removed 0 bases at V and 4 bases at J, with 7 bases between. Looked up from germline, CDR1 is SGHDN and CDR2 is FVKESK. The CDR3 length is 13 residues. The CDR3 loop reads CASSQDPGYEQYF. CDR3 coding DNA: TGTGCCAGCAGCCAAGATCCCGGGTACGAGCAGTACTTC.

This clone is a singleton in its sample. The rearrangement joins TRBV7-8 to TRBJ1-4; perhaps TRBD1 as D (6 bases). V was pared by 8 bases and J by 3 bases, with 10 bases between. CDR3 length: 13 residues. In germline, CDR1 is SGHVS, CDR2 FQNEAQ. CDR3 loop: CASCAGANEKLFF. Written as DNA, the CDR3 is TGTGCCAGCTGCGCAGGGGCTAATGAAAAACTGTTTTTT.

The V gene is TRBV7-2, the J gene TRBJ1-2, with 7 bases identical to TRBD1. This CDR3 is 16 amino acids long. Looked up from germline, CDR1 is SGHTA and CDR2 is FQGNSA. V gave up 4 bases and J gave up 5 bases; unmatched junction bases: 13. DNA for the CDR3: TGTGCCAGCAGCTCAATCTCCGGGACAGACTTTTATGGCTACACCTTC. Its translation: CASSSISGTDFYGYTF.

The chain is built from TRBV2 and TRBJ1-5; D possibly corresponds to TRBD1 (6 bases). The CDR3 totals 12 residues. The V gene's germline CDR1 is SNHLY and CDR2 FYNNEI. Trimming shortened V by 6 bases and J by 8 bases, and 11 bases separated the two germline ends. CDR3 in amino acids: CASRGGVEPQHF. In DNA, the CDR3 is TGTGCCAGCAGAGGGGGAGTCGAGCCCCAGCATTTT.